These 24 T cell receptor beta chains were sequenced from one sample in a study of T cells expressing NK-cell markers. TCRdb re-called the 5' RACE reads; every CDR3 protein appears as one record, without DNA. This table lists 400,000 to 550,000 distinct CDR3 sequences. Specimen: blood T cells: a sorted CD56 or NKG2C T cell subset, CD4+ or CD8+ T cells, or bulk PBMC T cells (not recorded which). The receptors derive from a woman aged 18-70 years in good health.

The genes are TRBV20-1 and TRBJ2-2; TCRdb reports TRBD1, a call that lacks DNA to check it against. CDR1 is DFQATT and CDR2 is SNEGSKA in the germline V gene (reference sequence). The CDR3 totals 15 residues. CDR3 loop: CSASTATGRVGELFF.

This chain uses TRBV6-1 with TRBJ2-2. In germline, CDR1 is MNHNS, CDR2 SASEGT. CDR3 size: 15 residues. CDR3 residues: CASRGAEKVPGELFF.

The chain carries TRBV29-1 and TRBJ2-7; the TCRdb call, TRBD1, lacks DNA for checking. Germline V gives CDR1 SQVTM, CDR2 ANQGSEA. This CDR3 contains 13 residues. This CDR3 reads CSVGGTGLGEQYF.

The CDR3 loop reads CSAREVAIGGHNEQFF. The rearrangement uses TRBV20-1 and TRBJ2-1; TCRdb selects TRBD1, and the lack of DNA leaves this call unchecked. CDR1 is DFQATT and CDR2 is SNEGSKA in the germline V gene (reference sequence). The CDR3 extends over 16 amino acids.

V is TRBV5-1 and J is TRBJ1-1. The germline CDR1 and CDR2 sequences are SGHRS and YFSETQ. This CDR3 comprises 13 residues. The CDR3 spells CASGEAVNTEAFF. The full variable domain, completed using reference TRBV5-1 and TRBJ1-1, is KAGVTQTPRYLIKTRGQQVTLSCSPISGHRSVSWYQQTPGQGLQFLFEYFSETQRNKGNFPGRFSGRQFSNSRSEMNVSTLELGDSALYLCASGEAVNTEAFFGQGTRLTVV.

The rearrangement joins TRBV7-2 to TRBJ2-1; as DNA is missing, the TRBD2 call by TCRdb cannot be tested. This CDR3 region has 15 residues. From germline, CDR1 is SGHTA and CDR2 FQGNSA. The CDR3 here is CASSPGTSGGNEQFF.

The rearrangement joins TRBV7-9 to TRBJ1-5; no DNA is available, so the TRBD1 call from TCRdb remains unchecked. Germline V gene lookup returns CDR1 SEHNR and CDR2 FQNEAQ (reference sequence). This CDR3 has 13 residues. The CDR3 is CASSLAGGKPQHF.

CDR3 sequence reads: CASSFGTTAVRDF. The rearrangement uses TRBV12-3 or TRBV12-4 and TRBJ1-2; TCRdb's D call, TRBD1, is unchecked because there is no DNA. This CDR3 is 13 amino acids long.

The CDR3: CASSQDRSDTDTQYF. The J gene is TRBJ2-3, the V gene TRBV4-3. The CDR3 extends over 15 amino acids. CDR1 and CDR2 from the germline V gene are LGHNA and YSLEER.

The gene calls are TRBV3-1 and TRBJ2-5; lacking DNA, the TRBD1 call made by TCRdb goes unchecked. The CDR3 has 14 amino acids. Germline lookup yields CDR1 LGHDT and CDR2 YNNKEL (reference sequence). Here the CDR3 reads CASSPRTGEETQYF.

V and J are TRBV6-1 and TRBJ2-1. CDR3 length: 14 residues. Germline lookup yields CDR1 MNHNS and CDR2 SASEGT. CDR3: CASRVAGVVHEQFF.

The chain carries TRBV7-9 and TRBJ2-2; TCRdb calls TRBD1, which cannot be checked without DNA. CDR1 SEHNR and CDR2 FQNEAQ come from the germline V gene (reference sequence). The CDR3 sequence is 17 residues long. CDR3 sequence: CASSGPSARRNTGELFF.

This sequence joins TRBV4-2 and TRBJ1-1; TCRdb calls TRBD1, which cannot be checked without DNA. In germline, CDR1 is LGHNA, CDR2 YNFKEQ. This CDR3 is 13 amino acids long. The CDR3 region is CASSQGRADRVIF.

The gene calls are TRBV29-1 and TRBJ2-4; TCRdb reports TRBD1, a call that lacks DNA to check it against. This CDR3 has 14 amino acids. Germline V lookup: CDR1 SQVTM, CDR2 ANQGSEA. This chain's CDR3 is CSALSTRGKNIQYF.

The chain couples TRBV19 to TRBJ2-1; without DNA, the TCRdb call of TRBD1 cannot be checked. Germline CDR1 LNHDA, CDR2 SQIVND (reference sequence). The CDR3 is made up of 17 amino acids. CDR3 protein: CASSIVKGTGWNNEQFF.

The chain recombines TRBV11-2 with TRBJ2-3; TCRdb proposes TRBD2, but this gene call is untestable without DNA. The CDR3 is 14 amino acids. Per the germline V gene, CDR1 is SGHAT and CDR2 is FQNNGV. CDR3 sequence reads: CASSSGPLTDTQYF.

V gene TRBV9 combines with J gene TRBJ1-1; TCRdb designates TRBD1, a call that cannot be tested without DNA. The CDR3 has 13 residues. CDR1 is SGDLS, CDR2 YYNGEE, per germline. The CDR3 loop is CASSVAPNAQAFF.

The chain links TRBV11-2 to TRBJ1-1. CDR1 is SGHAT, CDR2 FQNNGV, per germline. The CDR3 is 13 residues long. The CDR3 sequence is CASSDQANTEAFF.

V and J are TRBV6-1 and TRBJ2-1; the D call from TCRdb, TRBD2, cannot be confirmed without DNA. The CDR3 has 15 amino acids. In germline, CDR1 is MNHNS, CDR2 SASEGT. The CDR3: CASSRDGQVGNEQFF.

V usage is TRBV28 and J usage is TRBJ2-3; TCRdb proposes TRBD1, but this gene call is untestable without DNA. CDR3 length: 15 amino acids. The V gene's germline CDR1 is MDHEN and CDR2 SYDVKM. The CDR3 loop is CASSQGQGSFDTQYF.

This chain connects TRBV20-1 to TRBJ2-2; TCRdb proposes TRBD1, but this gene call is untestable without DNA. The CDR3 runs 16 residues. Per germline, CDR1 DFQATT and CDR2 SNEGSKA (reference sequence). The CDR3 region is CSARITGTGVTGELFF.

J is TRBJ2-3 and V is TRBV7-6. Germline V lookup: CDR1 SGHVS, CDR2 FNYEAQ. The CDR3 extends over 12 amino acids. The chain's CDR3 is CASGTSTDTQYF.

The chain recombines TRBV10-3 with TRBJ1-6; the TCRdb call, TRBD1, lacks DNA for checking. The CDR3 has 14 residues. The V gene's germline CDR1 is ENHRY and CDR2 SYGVKD. The CDR3 loop is CAISSTERGSPLHF.

The rearrangement links TRBV20-1 to TRBJ2-3; TCRdb picks TRBD1, but there is no DNA to check that call. The germline V gene encodes CDR1 DFQATT and CDR2 SNEGSKA (reference sequence). The CDR3 runs 17 residues. The CDR3 sequence: CSAPALTEYMYSDTQYF.